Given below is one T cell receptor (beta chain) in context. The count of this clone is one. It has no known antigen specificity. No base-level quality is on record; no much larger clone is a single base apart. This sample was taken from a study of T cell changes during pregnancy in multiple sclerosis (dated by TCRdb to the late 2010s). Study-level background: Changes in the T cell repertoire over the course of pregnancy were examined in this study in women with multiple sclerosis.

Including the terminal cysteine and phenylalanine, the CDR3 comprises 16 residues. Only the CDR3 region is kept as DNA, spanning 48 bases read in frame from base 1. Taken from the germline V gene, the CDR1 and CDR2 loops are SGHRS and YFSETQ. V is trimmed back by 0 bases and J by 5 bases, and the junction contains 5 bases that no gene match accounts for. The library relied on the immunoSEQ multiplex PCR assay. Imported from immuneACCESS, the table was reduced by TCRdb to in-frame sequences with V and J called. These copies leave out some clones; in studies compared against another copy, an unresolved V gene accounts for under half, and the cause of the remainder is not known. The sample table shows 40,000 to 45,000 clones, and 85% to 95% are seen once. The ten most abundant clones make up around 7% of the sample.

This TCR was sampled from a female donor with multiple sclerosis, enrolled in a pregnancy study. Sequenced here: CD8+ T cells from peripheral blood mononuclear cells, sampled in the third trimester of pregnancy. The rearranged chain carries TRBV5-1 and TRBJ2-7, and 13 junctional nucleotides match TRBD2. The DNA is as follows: TGCGCCAGCAGCTTGGGGGGACTAGCGGGAACGGACGAGCAGTACTTC. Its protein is CASSLGGLAGTDEQYF.